A selection of T cell receptor beta chains follows, all from one sample in a study of control samples from healthy donors and cancer patients. The assay was immunoSEQ multiplex PCR, and TCRdb's table has in-frame clones only and misses some. The sample has 40,000 to 45,000 clones, just over 70% seen once. Material: formalin-fixed, paraffin-embedded tissue. All receptors derive from a male donor with melanoma. The CDR3 runs from the conserved cysteine through the conserved F or W. The order of the fields is J gene, clone size, CDR3 length, V gene, D gene, CDR3 protein, CDR3 DNA. A D gene is named only where the DNA matches it firmly. The size entry is marked missing in some rows and otherwise reads once, few, many or a size class.

>TRBJ1-1|once|16|TRBV2|.
CASRGVIDRSDTEAFF
TGTGCCAGCCGAGGGGTAATCGACAGGTCGGACACTGAAGCTTTCTTT
>TRBJ1-2|.|14|TRBV27|TRBD1
CASSFVTGNYGYTF
TGTGCTAGCAGTTTCGTGACAGGGAACTATGGCTACACCTTC
>TRBJ2-1|.|11|TRBV11-3|.
CASSFGIEQFF
TGTGCCAGCAGCTTTGGGATTGAGCAGTTCTTC
>TRBJ1-3|.|12|TRBV3-1/TRBV3-2|.
CASSQFGNTIYF
TGTGCCAGCAGCCAGTTTGGAAACACCATATATTTT
>TRBJ2-3|.|14|TRBV7-9|.
CASSLGTHADTQYF
TGTGCCAGCAGCTTAGGAACGCACGCAGATACGCAGTATTTT
>TRBJ1-3|many|17|TRBV3-1/TRBV3-2|.
CASSQGSGASSGNTIYF
TGTGCCAGCAGCCAAGGATCAGGCGCGAGCTCTGGAAACACCATATATTTT
>TRBJ1-5|.|15|TRBV2|.
CASSTHRNSNQPQHF
TGTGCCAGCAGCACCCACAGGAATAGCAATCAGCCCCAGCATTTT
>TRBJ2-7|.|12|TRBV6-5|.
CASPGARYEQYF
TGTGCCAGCCCCGGCGCCCGCTACGAGCAGTACTTC
>TRBJ1-5|.|14|TRBV9|.
CASSVGLSNQPQHF
TGTGCCAGCAGCGTAGGCCTCTCCAATCAGCCCCAGCATTTT
>TRBJ1-5|.|16|TRBV30|TRBD1
CAWSLTGGSFGQPQHF
TGTGCCTGGAGCCTGACAGGGGGCAGTTTCGGTCAGCCCCAGCATTTT
>TRBJ2-5|.|13|TRBV4-1|.
CATAKTEQETQYF
TGCGCCACCGCGAAGACAGAACAAGAGACCCAGTACTTC
>TRBJ1-5|.|15|TRBV7-9|TRBD1
CASSTTGGSNQPQHF
TGTGCCAGCAGCACGACAGGGGGTAGCAATCAGCCCCAGCATTTT
>TRBJ2-7|.|12|TRBV5-6|.
CASSWAGIEQYF
TGTGCCAGCAGCTGGGCGGGAATCGAGCAGTACTTC
>TRBJ2-3|.|16|TRBV4-2|.
CASSQLRGGSTDTQYF
TGTGCCAGCAGCCAACTCCGAGGTGGTAGCACAGATACGCAGTATTTT
>TRBJ2-1|.|13|TRBV6-5|.
CASSPVLSNEQFF
TGTGCCAGCAGCCCAGTGCTATCCAATGAGCAGTTCTTC
>TRBJ1-2|.|14|TRBV27|.
CASSPTTVNYGYTF
TGTGCCAGCAGTCCTACGACAGTTAACTATGGCTACACCTTC
>TRBJ1-5|.|13|TRBV9|.
CASSVGSNQPQHF
TGTGCCAGCAGCGTAGGAAGCAATCAGCCCCAGCATTTT
>TRBJ2-5|few|14|TRBV27|.
CASSSRDQAKTQYF
TGTGCCAGCAGTTCCAGGGATCAGGCGAAGACCCAGTACTTC
>TRBJ2-5|.|12|TRBV10-3|.
CAISGVGETQYF
TGTGCCATCAGTGGGGTCGGGGAGACCCAGTACTTC
>TRBJ2-7|few|14|TRBV19|.
CASSNRDGSYEQYF
TGTGCCAGTAGTAACCGGGACGGGTCCTACGAGCAGTACTTC
>TRBJ2-3|.|14|TRBV6-5|.
CASSLTVLADTQYF
TGTGCCAGCAGTCTTACCGTACTAGCCGATACGCAGTATTTT
>TRBJ1-1|.|13|TRBV27|.
CASNRGHNTEAFF
TGTGCCAGCAATCGGGGTCATAACACTGAAGCTTTCTTT
>TRBJ2-1|.|15|TRBV6-5|TRBD2
CASSYGYSGSYEQFF
TGTGCCAGCAGTTACGGGTATAGCGGGAGTTACGAGCAGTTCTTC
>TRBJ2-7|once|12|TRBV12-3/TRBV12-4|.
CASSPVGFPPFF
TGTGCCAGCAGTCCTGTTGGTTTTCCTCCTTTCTTC
>TRBJ2-7|few|14|TRBV28|.
CASCLQGISYEQYF
TGTGCCAGCTGCCTCCAGGGAATATCCTACGAGCAGTACTTC